These 30 T cell receptor beta chains came from one sample sequenced in a study of glioma-infiltrating T cells. TCR alpha and beta CDR3 regions were amplified from RNA using iRepertoire nested multiplex PCR. TCRdb itself ran the multiplex PCR reads through MiXCR, one entry per CDR3 protein. The table has around 190,000 distinct CDR3 sequences, approximately 30% seen once. Sequenced material: glioma tissue, nonneoplastic brain tissue, or PBMCs (not recorded which). The receptors stem from a human donor with low-grade glioma or glioblastoma, undergoing nonglioma brain surgery, or in good health (not recorded which).

This clonotype was seen repeatedly, ten times or more. The J gene is TRBJ2-7, the V gene TRBV6-1; D may be TRBD2 (6 bases). V gave up 6 bases and J gave up 7 bases, with 19 bases separating them. CDR1 and CDR2 from the germline V gene are MNHNS and SASEGT. The CDR3 length is 14 residues. The CDR3 is CASSSGSAGLEQYF. CDR3 sequence (DNA): TGTGCCAGCAGCTCCGGGAGTGCAGGGCTTGAGCAGTACTTC.

This chain links TRBV6-5 with TRBJ2-4, with 7 nucleotides matching TRBD1. V shed 0 bases and J 6 bases; nucleotides not matched to a gene: 5. This CDR3 is 15 amino acids long. The germline V gene encodes CDR1 MNHEY and CDR2 SVGAGI. In DNA form, the CDR3 reads TGTGCCAGCAGTTACTCGACAGGGTGCGGAAACATTCAGTACTTC. Its translation is CASSYSTGCGNIQYF.

Concerning this clonotype: One base away lies a much larger clone, so this may be a sequencing read error. The genes are TRBV3-1 and TRBJ1-1; no definite D call. The CDR3 is 13 residues long. The germline gives CDR1 LGHDT, CDR2 YNNKEL (reference sequence). As DNA, the CDR3 is TGTACCAGCAGCCACGTAGCGAACACTGAAGCTTTCTTT. It is translated as CTSSHVANTEAFF.

This clonotype has at least ten counts. The chain couples TRBV3-1 to TRBJ1-5; no clear D gene. This CDR3 has 14 residues. Germline V gene sequence: CDR1 LGHDT, CDR2 YNNKEL (reference sequence). Trimming removed 0 bases at V and 2 bases at J, with 5 bases between. In DNA, the CDR3 is TGTGCCAGCAGCCAAGACCACGGCAATCAGCCCCAGCATTTT. It codes for CASSQDHGNQPQHF.

This clonotype appeared a single time. This may be a read error: a much more frequent sequence differs by one nucleotide. J is TRBJ1-5 and V is TRBV12-3 or TRBV12-4; D not resolved. This CDR3 spans 12 amino acids. Trimming removed 1 base at V and 8 bases at J, with 6 bases between. The DNA of the CDR3 is TGTGCCAGCAGTTTAGTGATTAAGCCCCAGCATTTT. Amino acid sequence: CASSLVIKPQHF.

This clonotype was detected a few times. This chain uses TRBV12-3 or TRBV12-4 with TRBJ1-5; a possible D gene is TRBD1 (6 bases). Trimming cost V 4 bases and J 6 bases, with 13 bases left between them. The CDR3 has 14 residues. The CDR3 sequence is CASSSTGAGQPQHF. The CDR3 DNA reads TGTGCCAGCAGTTCAACGGGGGCGGGTCAGCCCCAGCATTTT.

As concerns this clonotype: Possible read error: a much larger clone is one base away. This chain joins TRBV7-2 and TRBJ1-4; no firm D call. The CDR3 length is 16 residues. The germline CDR1 and CDR2 sequences are SGHTA and FQGNSA. CDR3: CASSSRENTPGEKVFF. CDR3 sequence (DNA): TGTGCCAGCAGCTCCCGAGAGAACACCCCGGGTGAAAAAGTGTTTTTT.

This clonotype was detected many times. This chain connects TRBV28 to TRBJ2-3, with 7 bases fitting TRBD1. V dropped 3 bases and J dropped 4; count of bases not matched to a gene: 10. Germline loops: CDR1 MDHEN, CDR2 SYDVKM. There are 16 residues in the CDR3. For the CDR3, the DNA is TGTGCCAGCAGTTTGGTCTCGGACAGGTTATCAGATACGCAGTATTTT. It encodes CASSLVSDRLSDTQYF.

This clonotype has ten or more counts. The chain carries TRBV7-9 and TRBJ2-1, with D perhaps given as TRBD1 or TRBD2 (5 bases each). This CDR3 has 17 amino acids. Trimming took off 5 bases at V and 4 bases at J, with 21 bases between the two ends. Per the germline V gene, CDR1 is SEHNR and CDR2 is FQNEAQ (reference sequence). The CDR3 DNA sequence: TGTGCCAGCAGCCGACGGCCGAACGGGACCACATACAATGAGCAGTTCTTC. This gives the protein CASSRRPNGTTYNEQFF.

This clonotype was seen just once. CDR3 coding DNA: TGTGCCAGCAGCCAAGACAGTGGACTAGCGGGAGATTGGGGCTACGAGCAGTACTTC. As protein: CASSQDSGLAGDWGYEQYF. The V and J genes are TRBV3-1 and TRBJ2-7; 13 bases fit TRBD2. The germline gives CDR1 LGHDT, CDR2 YNNKEL (reference sequence). The CDR3 spans 19 residues. V dropped 0 bases and J dropped 3; count of bases not matched to a gene: 11.

This clonotype was counted many times. The chain joins TRBV6-2 or TRBV6-3 to TRBJ1-5; 7 bases align to TRBD1. The J segment lost 1 base and the V segment lost 2 bases, leaving 5 bases of the junction unmatched. Looked up from germline, CDR1 is MNHEY and CDR2 is SVGEGT. There are 16 residues in the CDR3. This CDR3 is CASSYPGTVSNQPQHF. Here the CDR3 DNA reads TGTGCCAGCAGTTACCCAGGGACAGTAAGCAATCAGCCCCAGCATTTT.

With regard to this clonotype: A much larger clone sits a single nucleotide away, making a read error possible. This chain links TRBV24-1 with TRBJ2-1; 7 nucleotides match TRBD1. J gave up 6 bases and V 3 bases, and 4 bases lay outside the gene matches. Germline CDR1 and CDR2: KGHDR and SFDVKD. CDR3 length: 14 amino acids. CDR3 DNA: TGTGCCACCAGTGATCCGGACAGGTTCAATGAGCAGTTCTTC. Its protein product is CATSDPDRFNEQFF.

This clonotype was counted many times. The gene calls are TRBV20-1 and TRBJ2-3; 8 bases fit TRBD2. V dropped 5 bases and J dropped 4; count of bases not matched to a gene: 8. The germline V gene encodes CDR1 DFQATT and CDR2 SNEGSKA (reference sequence). This CDR3 contains 14 residues. The CDR3 DNA is TGCAGTGCTGTCAGCGGGAGCGGGGCAGATACGCAGTATTTT. Protein sequence: CSAVSGSGADTQYF.

The chain employs TRBV19 and TRBJ2-7; D unclear. Germline loops: CDR1 LNHDA, CDR2 SQIVND (reference sequence). The CDR3 is 11 amino acids. The germline V and J ends were trimmed by 2 bases and 5 bases, with 4 bases remaining between them. CDR3 coding DNA: TGTGCCAGTAGTATACGTGACGAGCAGTACTTC. Protein product: CASSIRDEQYF.

This clonotype was seen ten or more times. The V gene is TRBV27, the J gene TRBJ1-1; D is undetermined. CDR3 length: 11 residues. Germline-derived CDR1 and CDR2 are MNHEY and SMNVEV (reference sequence). With 3 bases removed from V and 11 bases from J, the gap between germline ends came to 10 bases. This CDR3 is CASSFDGVAFF. CDR3 nucleotides: TGTGCCAGCAGTTTCGACGGTGTGGCTTTCTTT.

Concerning this clonotype itself: Just one base apart from a much larger clone, this may be a read error. This rearrangement joins TRBV7-2 to TRBJ2-5; D is unresolved. This CDR3 has 14 amino acids. Germline loops: CDR1 SGHTA, CDR2 FQGNSA. The CDR3 here is CASSLNGFQDTQYF. The CDR3 DNA reads as TGTGCCAGCAGCTTAAACGGGTTCCAAGACACCCAGTACTTC.

To note about this clonotype: This may arise from a read error, as a much more abundant clone is one base away. The chain uses TRBV7-2 and TRBJ2-3, with D perhaps matching TRBD1 or TRBD2 (5 bases each). The CDR3 has 15 amino acids. From germline, CDR1 is SGHTA and CDR2 FQGNSA. CDR3 DNA: TGTGCCATCAGCTTAGAGGGCAGGGACCCAGATACGCAGTATTTT. Translated: CAISLEGRDPDTQYF.

The rearrangement uses TRBV29-1 and TRBJ2-1; TRBD2 matches 8 bases. CDR3 length: 13 amino acids. After removal of 7 bases from V and 3 bases from J, the junction contained 5 bases not matched to a gene. Germline values: CDR1 SQVTM, CDR2 ANQGSEA. This CDR3 reads CSGRLAFYNEQFF. In nucleotides, the CDR3 is TGCAGCGGACGACTAGCGTTCTACAATGAGCAGTTCTTC.

The table lists this clonotype with many counts. The V gene is TRBV28, the J gene TRBJ2-5; D may be TRBD1 (8 bases). The CDR3 has 17 amino acids. The germline gives CDR1 MDHEN, CDR2 SYDVKM. Trimming removed 4 bases from V and 5 bases from J, with 23 bases in between. CDR3 amino acids: CASSSPRQGWTRETQYF. Here the CDR3 DNA reads TGTGCCAGCAGTTCCCCTAGACAGGGGTGGACTAGGGAGACCCAGTACTTC.

This clonotype showed up many times. The chain combines TRBV2 with TRBJ2-3; possible D gene TRBD1, 8 bases. V was pared by 8 bases and J by 4 bases, with 19 bases between. CDR3 size: 15 residues. CDR1 and CDR2 (germline): SNHLY, FYNNEI. This chain's CDR3 is CASHKQGGPADTQYF. CDR3 nucleotides: TGTGCCAGCCATAAACAGGGGGGGCCTGCAGATACGCAGTATTTT. Complete variable domain (other parts from reference TRBV2 and TRBJ2-3): EPEVTQTPSHQVTQMGQEVILRCVPISNHLYFYWYRQILGQKVEFLVSFYNNEISEKSEIFDDQFSVERPDGSNFTLKIRSTKLEDSAMYFCASHKQGGPADTQYFGPGTRLTVL.

This clonotype was counted ten times or more. This chain uses TRBV12-3 or TRBV12-4 with TRBJ1-2, with 7 bases that match TRBD1. V lost 7 bases and J lost 0; bases outside the gene matches: 8. The CDR3 runs to 15 residues. The CDR3 is CASTPGQRSNYGYTF. In DNA, the CDR3 is TGTGCCAGCACCCCGGGACAGAGATCTAACTATGGCTACACCTTC.

This clonotype has at least ten counts. The V gene is TRBV20-1, the J gene TRBJ1-2, with a weak D call TRBD1 (6 bases). Germline V gene sequence: CDR1 DFQATT, CDR2 SNEGSKA (reference sequence). The CDR3 length is 12 residues. Trimming took off 3 bases at V and 8 bases at J, with 13 bases between the two ends. CDR3 DNA: TGCAGTGCTAGTTGGGGGGCGACGGGCTACACCTTC. As protein: CSASWGATGYTF.

On this clonotype itself: Possible read error: a much larger clone is one base away. The chain has TRBV29-1 and TRBJ2-1, with 9 bases matching TRBD2. The CDR3 covers 14 residues. The germline CDR1 and CDR2 sequences are SQVTM and ANQGSEA. CDR3 in DNA: TGCAGCGTTGAAAGGGCGGGAGGGAAGGATGAGCGGTTCTTC. As protein: CSVERAGGKDERFF.

This chain links TRBV27 with TRBJ2-5; 9 bases are shared with TRBD1. Trimming took 6 bases from V and 5 from J; bases not matched to a gene: 7. This CDR3 comprises 14 residues. Germline CDR1 and CDR2: MNHEY and SMNVEV (reference sequence). The CDR3 protein is CASRPRQGGETQYF. For the CDR3, the DNA is TGTGCCAGCAGACCGAGACAGGGGGGGGAGACCCAGTACTTC.

At least ten counts were recorded for this clonotype. The chain employs TRBV6-2 or TRBV6-3 and TRBJ2-5; D unresolved. The CDR3 loop spans 13 amino acids. Per germline, CDR1 MNHEY and CDR2 SVGEGT. Trimming removed 8 bases from V and 0 bases from J, with 10 bases in between. The CDR3 bases are TGTGCCAGCGGCTCCCAAAACCAAGAGACCCAGTACTTC. Its protein is CASGSQNQETQYF.

This clonotype was picked up many times. The chain uses TRBV7-2 and TRBJ2-2; TRBD1 aligns across 8 bases. Germline loops: CDR1 SGHTA, CDR2 FQGNSA. There are 16 residues in the CDR3. V shed 5 bases and J 3 bases; nucleotides not matched to a gene: 8. CDR3 sequence reads: CASSPTGGTDTGELFF. For the CDR3, the DNA is TGTGCCAGCAGCCCCACAGGGGGTACTGACACCGGGGAGCTGTTTTTT.

This clonotype was seen ten or more times. The chain has TRBV6-1 and TRBJ1-1; 8 bases are shared with TRBD1. Per germline, CDR1 MNHNS and CDR2 SASEGT. V lost 8 bases to trimming and J lost 10 bases; unmatched junction nucleotides: 18. This CDR3 contains 15 residues. The CDR3 here is CASSLLQGGVSRAFF. CDR3 nucleotides: TGTGCCAGCTCCTTACTACAGGGGGGTGTAAGCCGAGCTTTCTTT.

This clonotype was picked up a small number of times. This chain links TRBV5-1 with TRBJ1-1, with D possibly TRBD1 on 5 matching bases. Germline V gene data show CDR1 as SGHRS and CDR2 as YFSETQ. This CDR3 comprises 16 residues. V lost 6 bases and J lost 5, with 23 bases in between. CDR3 bases: TGCGCCAGCAAAATCGGCTCGGTAGGGGAAGGAACTGAAGCTTTCTTT. Its translation: CASKIGSVGEGTEAFF.

This clonotype has a single count. The chain couples TRBV6-1 to TRBJ1-6, with a weak D call TRBD1 (6 bases). CDR1 and CDR2 from the germline V gene are MNHNS and SASEGT. Trimming removed 6 bases from V and 15 bases from J, with 21 bases in between. The CDR3 spans 14 residues. The DNA of the CDR3 is TGTGCCAGCAGCCCACAGGGTAGTCGTCCAAGCCTCCACTTT. It codes for CASSPQGSRPSLHF.

Notes on this clonotype: A much larger clone differs from this one at a single base, so this may be a read error. V and J are TRBV10-3 and TRBJ2-1; 13 positions agree with TRBD2. J was trimmed by 10 bases and V by 4 bases; bases with no gene match: 10. The CDR3 has 16 residues. Germline V CDR1 and CDR2: ENHRY, SYGVKD. CDR3: CAISGSGLAGSGEQFF. CDR3 DNA: TGTGCCATCAGTGGGTCGGGACTAGCGGGATCAGGCGAGCAGTTCTTC.